The present T cell receptor beta chain was sequenced within a study of breast tumors, draining lymph nodes, adjacent tissues. General study findings and limits: The lymph node origin of tumor T cells was framed as consistent with a hypothesis, not demonstrated. Data fit most tumor T cells coming from lymph node, expanding in tumor. Luminal-like breast cancer showed significantly greater tumor-nontumor repertoire similarity than basal-like breast cancer did.

Many counts were recorded for this clonotype. Antigen: not known. The CDR3 has 14 amino acids. Between the trimmed V and J ends, which lost 2 bases and 6 bases, there was a span of 14 bases. CDR1 is MNHNS, CDR2 SASEGT, per germline. The lymph nodes were axillary draining lymph nodes from breast cancer patients. Each CDR3 protein is one row after TCRdb ran MiXCR on the multiplex PCR reads. This sample has approximately 130,000 distinct CDR3 sequences, with 20% to 25% found just once. The V gene is TRBV6-1, the J gene TRBJ2-7; D tentatively fits TRBD1 or TRBD2 (5 bases each). The specimen was axillary lymph node tissue. This sequence was found in a female donor with breast cancer. Some clones in this sample may be carry-over from other donors' samples. This CDR3 reads CASSERQGGGEQYF. The CDR3 bases are TGTGCCAGCAGTGAAAGGCAGGGTGGGGGCGAGCAGTACTTC.